These 9 T cell receptor beta chains came from one sample sequenced in a study of beta chain features in type 1 diabetes. Broader study findings: The study found moderately but significantly shorter TCRB CDR3s in all four CD4+ subsets of Type 1 diabetes patients.

For these receptors, no antigen is known. Expressed TCRB transcripts were sequenced because the isolated RNA had all been reverse transcribed beforehand. Assay: immunoSEQ multiplex PCR; the TCRdb copy retains only in-frame clones and omits some. The sample records approximately 600,000 clones, 9.5% to 15% being singletons. Sequences were obtained from naive CD4+ T cells from blood. The receptors shown here come from a man aged 25 to 40 with type 1 diabetes.

The V and J genes are TRBV11-3 and TRBJ2-2, with 7 bases matching TRBD1. The CDR3 totals 16 residues. V trimming: 3 bases; J trimming: 3 bases; junction bases outside the gene matches: 7. Per germline, CDR1 SGHNT and CDR2 YENEEA. CDR3 protein: CASSFGQASDTGELFF. CDR3 coding DNA: TGTGCCAGCAGCTTTGGACAGGCATCGGACACCGGGGAGCTGTTTTTT.

This clone was observed a few times. The J gene is TRBJ2-6, the V gene TRBV5-6, with a weak D call TRBD2 (6 bases). The CDR3 length is 15 residues. The germline gives CDR1 SGHDT, CDR2 YYEEEE. Trimming removed 4 bases at V and 0 bases at J, with 8 bases between. The CDR3 is CASSTGLSGANVLTF. Written as DNA, the CDR3 is TGTGCCAGCAGCACGGGACTCTCTGGGGCCAACGTCCTGACTTTC.

This clone was counted between two and nine times. The CDR3, as DNA: TGCGCCAGCAGCCAAGTTCCGCATATGAGCTCCTACAATGAGCAGTTCTTC. Its translation is CASSQVPHMSSYNEQFF. The genes are TRBV4-3 and TRBJ2-1, with D hard to call. This CDR3 has 17 amino acids. V lost 1 base and J lost 0, with 13 bases in between. The germline CDR1 and CDR2 sequences are LGHNA and YSLEER.

The chain uses TRBV7-6 and TRBJ2-1, with 8 bases that match TRBD1. V lost 5 bases, J lost 6 bases, and 6 bases stayed unmatched. The CDR3 extends over 14 amino acids. Germline-derived CDR1 and CDR2 are SGHVS and FNYEAQ. The CDR3 spells CASSGQGRGNEQFF. The CDR3 DNA reads TGTGCCAGCAGCGGACAGGGTAGGGGCAATGAGCAGTTCTTC. Variable domain in full (rest from reference TRBV7-6 and TRBJ2-1): GAGVSQSPRYKVTKRGQDVALRCDPISGHVSLYWYRQALGQGPEFLTYFNYEAQQDKSGLPNDRFSAERPEGSISTLTIQRTEQRDSAMYRCASSGQGRGNEQFFGPGTRLTVL.

The chain uses TRBV6-5 and TRBJ2-1; the D is unclear. The V gene's germline CDR1 is MNHEY and CDR2 SVGAGI. Trimming removed 0 bases at V and 6 bases at J, with 15 bases between. There are 16 residues in the CDR3. CDR3 coding DNA: TGTGCCAGCAGTTACTCCACTATGCGACTGCGCAATGAGCAGTTCTTC. Translation: CASSYSTMRLRNEQFF.

V and J are TRBV4-3 and TRBJ2-5, with TRBD2 matching 11 bases. This CDR3 contains 16 residues. CDR1 is LGHNA, CDR2 YSLEER, per germline. V lost 0 bases and J lost 3; bases outside the gene matches: 3. The CDR3 nucleotides read TGCGCCAGCAGCCAAGATCTAGCGGGGGGTAAAGAGACCCAGTACTTC. Protein sequence: CASSQDLAGGKETQYF.

This clone was counted a few times. The sample holds other DNA sequences that translate to the same CDR3. The DNA for the CDR3 is TGTGCCAGCAGTCGGACAGGGACGTACGAGCAGTACTTC. This codes for CASSRTGTYEQYF. This chain joins TRBV6-5 and TRBJ2-7; 8 bases fit TRBD1. The CDR3 contains 13 residues. Germline CDR1 MNHEY, CDR2 SVGAGI. With V trimmed by 5 bases and J by 4 bases, 4 bases remained unmatched.

This chain joins TRBV19 and TRBJ2-1; D is unclear. Germline loops: CDR1 LNHDA, CDR2 SQIVND (reference sequence). Between the trimmed V and J ends, which lost 5 bases and 5 bases, there was a span of 10 bases. The CDR3 is 13 amino acids. The DNA for the CDR3 is TGTGCCAGTAGTCCTATCGTTAACAATGAGCAGTTCTTC. Translating it yields CASSPIVNNEQFF.

The rearrangement joins TRBV30 to TRBJ1-2; 8 bases line up with TRBD1. CDR1 and CDR2 from the germline V gene are GTSNPN and SVGIG (reference sequence). This CDR3 region has 17 residues. The V gene end was trimmed by 4 bases and the J gene end by 2 bases; junction bases not matched to a gene: 15. The CDR3 sequence: CAWTGWGGQGENYGYTF. DNA for the CDR3: TGTGCCTGGACCGGGTGGGGTGGACAGGGTGAAAACTATGGCTACACCTTC.